Listed here are 7 T cell receptor beta chains from one sample, sequenced in a study of beta chain features in type 1 diabetes. Study-wide results and caveats: Moderate but significant shortening of TCRB CDR3s was recorded in all four CD4+ subsets from Type 1 diabetes patients.

Their antigens remain unidentified. TCRB transcripts that were expressed got sequenced, as all of the isolated RNA had been reverse transcribed. Assay: immunoSEQ multiplex PCR; the TCRdb copy retains only in-frame clones and omits some. The table lists about 170,000 clones, 6% to 9% of them singletons. The sample was central memory CD4+ T cells from blood. The origin of the receptors is a man aged 18 to 29 with type 1 diabetes.

This clone showed up just a few times. V and J are TRBV5-4 and TRBJ2-7, with 11 bases lining up with TRBD1. Germline loops: CDR1 SGHNT, CDR2 YYREEE (reference sequence). The CDR3 runs 16 residues. Losses at the gene ends were 2 bases for V and 2 bases for J; bases not matched to a gene: 6. CDR3 loop: CASSFRDRGLPYEQYF. CDR3 nucleotides: TGTGCCAGCAGCTTCAGGGACAGGGGGTTACCCTACGAGCAGTACTTC.

The chain has TRBV7-7 and TRBJ2-5; possible D gene TRBD1, 6 bases. The CDR3 length is 16 residues. In germline, CDR1 is SSHAT, CDR2 FNYEAQ (reference sequence). The germline V and J ends were trimmed by 1 base and 3 bases, with 15 bases remaining between them. The CDR3 DNA is TGTGCCAGCAGCTTAGTATACTCGGACAGAGAAGAGACCCAGTACTTC. It is translated as CASSLVYSDREETQYF.

The chain recombines TRBV7-9 with TRBJ2-5, with 10 bases lining up with TRBD2. The CDR3 runs 16 residues. V gave up 1 base and J gave up 2 bases; unmatched junction bases: 4. The germline V gene encodes CDR1 SEHNR and CDR2 FQNEAQ (reference sequence). CDR3 nucleotides: TGTGCCAGCAGCTTAGTCGTAGCGGGGGGACAAGAGACCCAGTACTTC. Translated: CASSLVVAGGQETQYF.

Ten or more counts support this clone. J is TRBJ2-1 and V is TRBV29-1, with 8 nucleotides matching TRBD1. This CDR3 comprises 13 residues. CDR1 SQVTM and CDR2 ANQGSEA come from the germline V gene. After removal of 8 bases from V and 4 bases from J, the junction contained 7 bases not matched to a gene. The CDR3 loop is CSTGGQDYNEQFF. The CDR3 nucleotides are TGCAGCACAGGGGGTCAGGATTACAATGAGCAGTTCTTC.

This chain links TRBV5-1 with TRBJ2-1; 9 bases align to TRBD2. CDR1 and CDR2 from the germline V gene are SGHRS and YFSETQ. V gave up 1 base and J gave up 9 bases; unmatched junction bases: 5. CDR3 length: 14 amino acids. CDR3 loop: CASSLMAGGREQFF. For the CDR3, the DNA is TGCGCCAGCAGCTTGATGGCGGGGGGGCGTGAGCAGTTCTTC.

This clone was detected a few times. The chain carries TRBV28 and TRBJ2-7; TRBD2 agrees at 11 bases. There are 16 residues in the CDR3. Germline V gene data show CDR1 as MDHEN and CDR2 as SYDVKM. V was pared by 5 bases and J by 3 bases, with 9 bases of the junction left unmatched. The CDR3: CASSSLAGGRGYEQYF. DNA of the CDR3: TGTGCCAGCAGTAGCCTAGCGGGAGGAAGGGGCTACGAGCAGTACTTC.

V usage is TRBV6-5 and J usage is TRBJ2-5, with TRBD2 matching over 9 bases. The CDR3 contains 16 residues. Trimming cost V 2 bases and J 5 bases; bases outside gene matches: 9. Germline values: CDR1 MNHEY, CDR2 SVGAGI. CDR3 residues: CASSYQRGVTGETQYF. CDR3 nucleotides: TGTGCCAGCAGTTACCAGCGGGGGGTCACGGGGGAGACCCAGTACTTC.